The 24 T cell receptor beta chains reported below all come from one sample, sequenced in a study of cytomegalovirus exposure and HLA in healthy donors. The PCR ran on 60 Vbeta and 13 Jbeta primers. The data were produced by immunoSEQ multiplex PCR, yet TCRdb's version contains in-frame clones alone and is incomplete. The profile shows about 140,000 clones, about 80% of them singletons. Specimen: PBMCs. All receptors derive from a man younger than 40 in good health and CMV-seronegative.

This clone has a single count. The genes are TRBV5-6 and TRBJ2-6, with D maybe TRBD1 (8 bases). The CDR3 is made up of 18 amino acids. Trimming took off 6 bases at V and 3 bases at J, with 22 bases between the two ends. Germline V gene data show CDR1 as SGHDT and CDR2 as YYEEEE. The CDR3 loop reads CASILTGGGAHGANVLTF. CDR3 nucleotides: TGTGCCAGCATCCTCACAGGGGGGGGCGCTCATGGGGCCAACGTCCTGACTTTC.

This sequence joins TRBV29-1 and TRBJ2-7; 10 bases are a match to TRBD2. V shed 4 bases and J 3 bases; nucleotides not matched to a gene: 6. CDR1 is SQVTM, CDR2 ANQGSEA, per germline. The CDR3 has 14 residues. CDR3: CSVAASGSLYEQYF. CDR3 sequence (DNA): TGCAGCGTTGCGGCTAGCGGGAGCCTCTACGAGCAGTACTTC.

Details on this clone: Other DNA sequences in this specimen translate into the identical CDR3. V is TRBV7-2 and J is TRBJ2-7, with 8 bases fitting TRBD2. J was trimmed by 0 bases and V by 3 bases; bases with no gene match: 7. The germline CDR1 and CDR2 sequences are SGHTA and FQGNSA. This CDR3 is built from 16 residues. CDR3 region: CASSLGLSGSSYEQYF. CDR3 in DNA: TGTGCCAGCAGCTTGGGCTTGAGCGGGAGCTCCTACGAGCAGTACTTC.

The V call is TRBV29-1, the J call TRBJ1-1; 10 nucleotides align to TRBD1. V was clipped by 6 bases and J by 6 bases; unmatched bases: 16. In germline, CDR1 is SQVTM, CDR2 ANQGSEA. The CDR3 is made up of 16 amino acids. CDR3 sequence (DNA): TGCAGCGTCCCGCCGGGACAGGGGAATCGGTATCCTGAAGCTTTCTTT. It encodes CSVPPGQGNRYPEAFF.

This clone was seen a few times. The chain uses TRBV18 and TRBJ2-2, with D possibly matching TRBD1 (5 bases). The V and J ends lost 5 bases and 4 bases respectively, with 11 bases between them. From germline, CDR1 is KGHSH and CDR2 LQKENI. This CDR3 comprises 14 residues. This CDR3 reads CASSSRQTTGELFF. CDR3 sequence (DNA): TGTGCCAGCTCATCCCGACAGACCACCGGGGAGCTGTTTTTT.

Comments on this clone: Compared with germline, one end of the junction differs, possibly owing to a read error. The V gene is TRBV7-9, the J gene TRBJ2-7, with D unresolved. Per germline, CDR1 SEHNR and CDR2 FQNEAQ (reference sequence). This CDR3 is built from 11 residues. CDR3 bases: TGTTCCAGCAGCCTTTCTCGGGAGCAGTACTTC. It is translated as CSSSLSREQYF.

In DNA, the CDR3 is TGTGCCAGCAGTTTTTCAGACAGGATCGAGCAGTACTTC. This codes for CASSFSDRIEQYF. The chain employs TRBV28 and TRBJ2-7, with D possibly being TRBD1 (6 bases). Trimming shortened V by 3 bases and J by 6 bases, and 12 bases separated the two germline ends. In germline, CDR1 is MDHEN, CDR2 SYDVKM. This CDR3 contains 13 residues.

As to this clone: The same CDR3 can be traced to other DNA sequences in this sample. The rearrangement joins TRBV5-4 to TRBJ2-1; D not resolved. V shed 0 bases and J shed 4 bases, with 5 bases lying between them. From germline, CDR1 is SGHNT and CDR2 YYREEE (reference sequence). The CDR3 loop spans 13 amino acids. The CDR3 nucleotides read TGTGCCAGCAGCTTGGACAGTTACAATGAGCAGTTCTTC. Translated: CASSLDSYNEQFF.

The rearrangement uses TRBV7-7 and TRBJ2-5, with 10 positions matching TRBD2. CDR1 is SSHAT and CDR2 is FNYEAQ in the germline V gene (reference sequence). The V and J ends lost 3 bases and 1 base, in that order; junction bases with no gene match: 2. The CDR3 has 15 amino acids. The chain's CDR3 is CASSFLAGAQETQYF. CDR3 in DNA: TGTGCCAGCAGCTTCCTAGCGGGAGCCCAAGAGACCCAGTACTTC.

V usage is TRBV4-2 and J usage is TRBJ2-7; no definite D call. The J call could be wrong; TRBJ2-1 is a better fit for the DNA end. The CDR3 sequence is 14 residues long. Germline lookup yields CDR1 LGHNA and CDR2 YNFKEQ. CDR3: CASSQVVTNNEQFF. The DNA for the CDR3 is TGTGCCAGCAGCCAAGTCGTGACAAACAATGAGCAGTTCTTC.

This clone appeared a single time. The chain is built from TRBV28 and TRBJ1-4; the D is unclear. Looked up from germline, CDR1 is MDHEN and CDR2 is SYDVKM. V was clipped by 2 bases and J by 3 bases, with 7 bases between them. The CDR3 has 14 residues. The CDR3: CASSLRRANEKLFF. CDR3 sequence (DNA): TGTGCCAGCAGTTTAAGACGGGCTAATGAAAAACTGTTTTTT.

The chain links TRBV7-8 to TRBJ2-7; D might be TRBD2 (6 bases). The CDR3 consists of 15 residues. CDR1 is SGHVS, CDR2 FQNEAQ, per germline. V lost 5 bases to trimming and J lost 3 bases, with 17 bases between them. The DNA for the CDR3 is TGTGCCAGCAGCCCCTCCGGGGGAGAAGGCTACGAGCAGTACTTC. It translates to CASSPSGGEGYEQYF.

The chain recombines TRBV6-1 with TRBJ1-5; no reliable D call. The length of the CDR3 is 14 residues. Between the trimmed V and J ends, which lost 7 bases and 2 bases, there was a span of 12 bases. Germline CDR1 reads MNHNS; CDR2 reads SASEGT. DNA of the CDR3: TGTGCCAGCATCCTCGCCAGTGGCAATCAGCCCCAGCATTTT. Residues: CASILASGNQPQHF.

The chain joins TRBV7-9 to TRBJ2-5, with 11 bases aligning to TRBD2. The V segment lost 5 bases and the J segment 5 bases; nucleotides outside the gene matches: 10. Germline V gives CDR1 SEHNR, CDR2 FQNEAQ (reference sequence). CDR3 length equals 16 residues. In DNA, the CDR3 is TGTGCCAGCAGCCCCATGTGGCTAGCGGGAGGCGAGACCCAGTACTTC. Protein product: CASSPMWLAGGETQYF.

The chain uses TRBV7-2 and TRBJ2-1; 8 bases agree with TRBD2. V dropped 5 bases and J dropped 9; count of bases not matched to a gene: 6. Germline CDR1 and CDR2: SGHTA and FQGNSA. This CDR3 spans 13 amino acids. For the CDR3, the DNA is TGTGCCAGCAGCCGGACTAGCTCGGGTGAGCAGTTCTTC. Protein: CASSRTSSGEQFF.

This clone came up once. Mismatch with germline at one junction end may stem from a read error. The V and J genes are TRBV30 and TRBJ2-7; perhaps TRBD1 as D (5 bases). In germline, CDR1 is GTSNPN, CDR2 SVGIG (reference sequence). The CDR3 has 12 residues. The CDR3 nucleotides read TGTGCCTGGTCCCTTCAGGGTTACGGGCAGTACTTC. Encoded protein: CAWSLQGYGQYF.

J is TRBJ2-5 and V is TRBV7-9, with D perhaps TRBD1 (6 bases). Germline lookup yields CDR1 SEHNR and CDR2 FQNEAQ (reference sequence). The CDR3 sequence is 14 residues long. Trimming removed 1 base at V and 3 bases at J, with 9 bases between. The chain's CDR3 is CASSLVAGEETQYF. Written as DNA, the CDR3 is TGTGCCAGCAGCTTAGTCGCAGGGGAAGAGACCCAGTACTTC.

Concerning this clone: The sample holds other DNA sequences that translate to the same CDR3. The CDR3 spells CASSPGQSYEQYF. As DNA, the CDR3 is TGTGCCAGCAGCCCGGGACAGTCCTACGAGCAGTACTTC. This rearrangement joins TRBV28 to TRBJ2-7; 7 nucleotides align to TRBD1. Trimming at V came to 6 bases and at J to 1 base, leaving 3 bases not matched to a gene. Germline loops: CDR1 MDHEN, CDR2 SYDVKM. This CDR3 region has 13 residues.

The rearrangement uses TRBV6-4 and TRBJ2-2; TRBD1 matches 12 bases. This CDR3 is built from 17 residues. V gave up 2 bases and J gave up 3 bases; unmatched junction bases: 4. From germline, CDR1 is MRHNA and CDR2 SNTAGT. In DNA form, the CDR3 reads TGTGCCAGCAGTGACCCGGGGACAGGGGGCGACACCGGGGAGCTGTTTTTT. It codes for CASSDPGTGGDTGELFF.

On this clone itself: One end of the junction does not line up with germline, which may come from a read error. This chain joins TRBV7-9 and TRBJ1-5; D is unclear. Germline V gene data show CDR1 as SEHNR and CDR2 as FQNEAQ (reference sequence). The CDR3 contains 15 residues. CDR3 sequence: CSSSFGLGRNQPQHF. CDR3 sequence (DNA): TGTTCCAGCAGCTTCGGACTAGGCCGAAACCAGCCCCAGCATTTT.

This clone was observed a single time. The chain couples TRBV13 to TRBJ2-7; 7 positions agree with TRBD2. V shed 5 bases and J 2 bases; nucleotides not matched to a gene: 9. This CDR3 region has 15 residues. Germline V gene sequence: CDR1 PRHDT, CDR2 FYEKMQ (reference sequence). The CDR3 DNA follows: TGTGCCAGCAGCGTCCGGGGGGAGGTACCCTACGAGCAGTACTTC. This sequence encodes CASSVRGEVPYEQYF.

The CDR3 bases are TGCAGCGTACAGGCCTCCCGAGCCGACGAGCAGTACTTC. It specifies CSVQASRADEQYF. The chain is built from TRBV29-1 and TRBJ2-7, with D possibly matching TRBD1 (5 bases). CDR1 and CDR2 from the germline V gene are SQVTM and ANQGSEA. V lost 6 bases and J 5 bases, leaving 17 bases between the germline ends. The CDR3 consists of 13 residues.

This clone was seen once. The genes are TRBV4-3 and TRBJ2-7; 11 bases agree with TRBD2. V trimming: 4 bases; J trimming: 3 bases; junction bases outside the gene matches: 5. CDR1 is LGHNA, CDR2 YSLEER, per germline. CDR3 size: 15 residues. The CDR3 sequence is CASSRQTSGDYEQYF. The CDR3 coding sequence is TGCGCCAGCAGCCGACAGACTAGCGGGGACTACGAGCAGTACTTC.

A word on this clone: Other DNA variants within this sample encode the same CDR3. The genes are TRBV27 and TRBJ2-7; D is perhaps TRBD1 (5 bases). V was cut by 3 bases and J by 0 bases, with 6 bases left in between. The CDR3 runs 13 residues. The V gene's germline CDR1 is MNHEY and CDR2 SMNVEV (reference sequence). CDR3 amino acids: CASSLQGSYEQYF. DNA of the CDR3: TGTGCCAGCAGTTTGCAGGGCTCCTACGAGCAGTACTTC.